The T cell receptor beta chain described here comes from a study of breast tumors, draining lymph nodes, adjacent tissues. Study-wide findings and caveats: Tumor T cell lymph node origin was a supported hypothesis, not proven. Tumor and nontumor repertoires were significantly more similar in luminal-like than in basal-like breast cancer. Data fit most tumor T cells coming from lymph node, expanding in tumor.

TCRdb passed the multiplex PCR reads through MiXCR, listing each CDR3 protein once. The sample consists of 180,000 or so distinct CDR3 sequences, approximately 30% of them appearing once. CDR3 length: 13 residues. In germline, CDR1 is KGHSH, CDR2 LQKENI. The V end lost 6 bases, the J end lost 3 bases, and 11 bases lay between the germline ends. In this sample, this clonotype turned up a few times. The antigen remains undetermined. The lymph nodes were axillary draining lymph nodes from breast cancer patients. The chain employs TRBV18 and TRBJ1-1, with TRBD1 as a possible D gene (6 bases). The specimen sequenced was axillary lymph node tissue. The source of this sequence is a female donor with breast cancer. Some clones in this sample may be carry-over from other donors' samples. In DNA form, the CDR3 reads TGTGCCAGCTCCCCGGACAGCTACACTGAAGCTTTCTTT. Its protein product is CASSPDSYTEAFF. Full variable domain (rest looked up from reference TRBV18 and TRBJ1-1): NAGVMQNPRHLVRRRGQEARLRCSPMKGHSHVYWYRQLPEEGLKFMVYLQKENIIDESGMPKERFSAEFPKEGPSILRIQQVVRGDSAAYFCASSPDSYTEAFFGQGTRLTVV.